This T cell receptor (beta chain) was observed in a study of shared T cell receptors in the human thymus. Profiled with immunoSEQ multiplex PCR; TCRdb holds only in-frame clones, not every one. Found here are approximately 730,000 clones, roughly 85% of them singletons; the top ten hold roughly 0.01%. Germline lookup yields CDR1 MGHDK and CDR2 SYGVNS. The CDR3 is 15 residues long. Trimming took 0 bases from V and 5 from J, leaving 13 bases between them. These data were also reused for a study on human thymus T cells.

The clonotype originates from a girl less than two years old with a congenital heart defect. Material for sequencing was thymocytes. This chain uses TRBV25-1 with TRBJ1-2; D uncertain. The CDR3: CASSEYEARPYGYTF. Here the CDR3 DNA reads TGTGCCAGCAGTGAATATGAGGCAAGACCATATGGCTACACCTTC.